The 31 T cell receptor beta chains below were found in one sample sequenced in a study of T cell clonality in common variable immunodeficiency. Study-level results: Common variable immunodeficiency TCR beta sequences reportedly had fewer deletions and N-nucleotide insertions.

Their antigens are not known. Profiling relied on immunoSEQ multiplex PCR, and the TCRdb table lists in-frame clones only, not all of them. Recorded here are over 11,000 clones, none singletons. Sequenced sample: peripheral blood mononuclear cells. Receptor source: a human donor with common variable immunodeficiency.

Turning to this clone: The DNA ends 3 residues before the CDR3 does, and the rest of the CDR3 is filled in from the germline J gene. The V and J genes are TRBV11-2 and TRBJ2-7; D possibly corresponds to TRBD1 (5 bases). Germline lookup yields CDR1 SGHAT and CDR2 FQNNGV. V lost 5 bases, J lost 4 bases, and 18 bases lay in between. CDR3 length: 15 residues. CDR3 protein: CASSRAPQGGYEQYF. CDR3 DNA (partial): TGTGCCAGCAGCCGAGCCCCGCAGGGTGGGTACGAG.

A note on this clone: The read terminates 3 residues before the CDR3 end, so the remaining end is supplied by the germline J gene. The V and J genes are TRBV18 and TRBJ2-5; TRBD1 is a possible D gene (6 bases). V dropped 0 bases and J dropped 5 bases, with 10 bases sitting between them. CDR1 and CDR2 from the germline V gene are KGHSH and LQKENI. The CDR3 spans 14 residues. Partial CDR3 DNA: TGTGCCAGCTCACCACCTACAGGGTTGGAGACC. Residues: CASSPPTGLET. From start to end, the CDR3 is CASSPPTGLETQYF.

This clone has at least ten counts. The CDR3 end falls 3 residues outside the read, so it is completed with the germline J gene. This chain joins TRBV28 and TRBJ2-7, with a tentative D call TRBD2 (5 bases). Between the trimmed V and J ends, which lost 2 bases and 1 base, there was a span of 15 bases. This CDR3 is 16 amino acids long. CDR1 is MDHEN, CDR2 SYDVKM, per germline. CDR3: CASSLDADGVSYEQYF. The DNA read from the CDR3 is TGTGCCAGCAGTTTAGACGCGGACGGGGTATCCTACGAG.

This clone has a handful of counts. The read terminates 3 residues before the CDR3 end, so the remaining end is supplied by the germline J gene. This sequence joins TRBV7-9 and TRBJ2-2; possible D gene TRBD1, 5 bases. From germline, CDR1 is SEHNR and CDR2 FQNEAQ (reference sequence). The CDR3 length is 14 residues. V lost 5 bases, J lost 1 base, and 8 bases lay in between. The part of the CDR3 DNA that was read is TGTGCCAGCAGCCAAACAGGGAACACCGGGGAG. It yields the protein CASSQTGNTGE. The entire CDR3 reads CASSQTGNTGELFF.

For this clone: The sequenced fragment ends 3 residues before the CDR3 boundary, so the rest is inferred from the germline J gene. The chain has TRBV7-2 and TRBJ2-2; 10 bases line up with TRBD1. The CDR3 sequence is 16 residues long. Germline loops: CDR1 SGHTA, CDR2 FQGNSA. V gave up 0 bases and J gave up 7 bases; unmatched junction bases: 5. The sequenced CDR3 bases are TGTGCCAGCAGCTTAGCAGACAGGGGGCGAGGCGGGGAG. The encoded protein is CASSLADRGRGGE. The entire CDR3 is CASSLADRGRGGELFF.

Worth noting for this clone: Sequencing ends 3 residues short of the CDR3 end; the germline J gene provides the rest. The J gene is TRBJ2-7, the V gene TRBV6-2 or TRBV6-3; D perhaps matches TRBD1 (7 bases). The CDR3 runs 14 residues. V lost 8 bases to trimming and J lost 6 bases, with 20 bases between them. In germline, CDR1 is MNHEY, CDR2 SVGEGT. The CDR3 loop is CASRRDRQRTEQYF. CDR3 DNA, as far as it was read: TGTGCCAGCCGGCGGGACAGACAGCGGACCGAG.

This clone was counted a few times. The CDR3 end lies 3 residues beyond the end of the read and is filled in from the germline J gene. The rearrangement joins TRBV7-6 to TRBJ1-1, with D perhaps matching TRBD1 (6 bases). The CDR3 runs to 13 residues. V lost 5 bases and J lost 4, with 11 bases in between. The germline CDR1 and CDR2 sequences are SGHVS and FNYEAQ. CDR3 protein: CASSRQALTEAFF. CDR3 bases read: TGTGCCAGCAGCCGACAGGCCCTCACTGAA.

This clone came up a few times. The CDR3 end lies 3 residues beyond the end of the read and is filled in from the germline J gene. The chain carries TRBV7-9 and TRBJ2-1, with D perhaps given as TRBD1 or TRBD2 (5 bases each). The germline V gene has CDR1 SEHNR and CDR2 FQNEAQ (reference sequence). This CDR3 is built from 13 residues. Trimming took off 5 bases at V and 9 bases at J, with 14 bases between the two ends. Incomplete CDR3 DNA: TGTGCCAGCAGCATTAGGGGAGAGGGTGAG. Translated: CASSIRGEGE. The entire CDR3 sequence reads CASSIRGEGEQFF.

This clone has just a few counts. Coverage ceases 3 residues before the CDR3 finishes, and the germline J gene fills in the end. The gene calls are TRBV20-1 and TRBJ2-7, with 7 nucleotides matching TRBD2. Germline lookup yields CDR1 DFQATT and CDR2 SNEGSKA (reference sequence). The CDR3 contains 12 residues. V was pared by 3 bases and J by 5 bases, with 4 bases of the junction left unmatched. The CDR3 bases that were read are TGCAGTGCTAGTTTACGGGGGGACGAG. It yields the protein CSASLRGDE. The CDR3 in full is CSASLRGDEQYF.

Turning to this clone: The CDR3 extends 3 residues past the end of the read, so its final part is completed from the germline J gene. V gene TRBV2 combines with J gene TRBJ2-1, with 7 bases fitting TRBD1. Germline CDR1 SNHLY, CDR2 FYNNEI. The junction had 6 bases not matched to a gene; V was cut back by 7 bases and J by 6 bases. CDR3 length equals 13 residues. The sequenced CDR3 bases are TGTGCCAGCAAGTGGACAGGTCTCAATGAG. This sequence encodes CASKWTGLNE. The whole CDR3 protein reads CASKWTGLNEQFF. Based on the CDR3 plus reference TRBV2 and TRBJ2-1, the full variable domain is EPEVTQTPSHQVTQMGQEVILRCVPISNHLYFYWYRQILGQKVEFLVSFYNNEISEKSEIFDDQFSVERPDGSNFTLKIRSTKLEDSAMYFCASKWTGLNEQFFGPGTRLTVL.

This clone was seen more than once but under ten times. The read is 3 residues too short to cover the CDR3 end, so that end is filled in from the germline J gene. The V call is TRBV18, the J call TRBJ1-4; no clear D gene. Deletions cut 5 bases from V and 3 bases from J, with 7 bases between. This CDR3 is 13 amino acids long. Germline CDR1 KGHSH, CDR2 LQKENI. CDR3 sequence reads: CASSARANEKLFF. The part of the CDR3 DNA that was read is TGTGCCAGCTCAGCGAGGGCTAATGAAAAA.

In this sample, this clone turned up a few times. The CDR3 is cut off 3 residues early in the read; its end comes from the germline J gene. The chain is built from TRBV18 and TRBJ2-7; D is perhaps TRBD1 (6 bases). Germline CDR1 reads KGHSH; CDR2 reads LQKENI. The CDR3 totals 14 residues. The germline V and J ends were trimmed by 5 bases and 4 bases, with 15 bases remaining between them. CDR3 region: CASSITGPGYEQYF. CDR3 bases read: TGTGCCAGCTCAATTACAGGGCCCGGTTACGAG.

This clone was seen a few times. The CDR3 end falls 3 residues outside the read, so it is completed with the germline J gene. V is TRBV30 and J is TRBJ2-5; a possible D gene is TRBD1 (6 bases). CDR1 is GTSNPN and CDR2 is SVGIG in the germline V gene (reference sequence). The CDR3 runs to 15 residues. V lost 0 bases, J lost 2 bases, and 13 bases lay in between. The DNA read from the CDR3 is TGTGCCTGGAGTGTAGGGCCAGGGGCTCAAGAGACC. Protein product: CAWSVGPGAQET. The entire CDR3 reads CAWSVGPGAQETQYF.

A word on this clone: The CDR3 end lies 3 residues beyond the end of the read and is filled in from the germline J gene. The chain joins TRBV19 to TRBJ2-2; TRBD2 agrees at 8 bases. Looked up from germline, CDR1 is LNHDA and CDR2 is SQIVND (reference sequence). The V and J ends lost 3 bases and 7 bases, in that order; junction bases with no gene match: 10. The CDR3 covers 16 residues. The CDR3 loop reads CASSIRAGGPLGELFF. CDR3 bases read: TGTGCCAGTAGTATTAGGGCGGGGGGCCCGCTCGGGGAG.

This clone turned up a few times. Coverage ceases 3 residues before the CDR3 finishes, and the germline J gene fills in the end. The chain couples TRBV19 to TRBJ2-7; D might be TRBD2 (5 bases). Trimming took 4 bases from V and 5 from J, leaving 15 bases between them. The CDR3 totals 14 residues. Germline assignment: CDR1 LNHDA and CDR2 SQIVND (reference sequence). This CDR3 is CASSKAAGSDEQYF. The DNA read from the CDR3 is TGTGCCAGTAGTAAAGCGGCTGGGTCGGACGAG. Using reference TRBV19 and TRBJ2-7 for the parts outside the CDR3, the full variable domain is DGGITQSPKYLFRKEGQNVTLSCEQNLNHDAMYWYRQDPGQGLRLIYYSQIVNDFQKGDIAEGYSVSREKKESFPLTVTSAQKNPTAFYLCASSKAAGSDEQYFGPGTRLTVT.

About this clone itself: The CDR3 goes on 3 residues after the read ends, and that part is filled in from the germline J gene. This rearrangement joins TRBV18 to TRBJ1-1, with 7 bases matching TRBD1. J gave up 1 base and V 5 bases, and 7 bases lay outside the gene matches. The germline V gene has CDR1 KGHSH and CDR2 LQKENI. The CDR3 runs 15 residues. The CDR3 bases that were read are TGTGCCAGCTCAGCAAACAGGGGACCGAACACTGAA. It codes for CASSANRGPNTE. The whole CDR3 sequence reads CASSANRGPNTEAFF.

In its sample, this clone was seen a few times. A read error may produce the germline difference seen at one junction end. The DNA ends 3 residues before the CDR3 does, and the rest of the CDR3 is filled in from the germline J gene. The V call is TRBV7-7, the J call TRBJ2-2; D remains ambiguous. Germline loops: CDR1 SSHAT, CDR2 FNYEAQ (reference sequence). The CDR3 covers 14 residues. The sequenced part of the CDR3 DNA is TGTGCTAGCAGCTTAGGCACCGCAGCCGGGGAG. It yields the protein CASSLGTAAGE. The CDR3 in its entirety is CASSLGTAAGELFF.

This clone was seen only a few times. The CDR3 bases that were read are TGTGCCAGCAGCTTAGCTGGGGGGGGTTCCTACGAG. The encoded protein is CASSLAGGGSYE. The whole CDR3 sequence reads CASSLAGGGSYEQYF. This chain uses TRBV7-6 with TRBJ2-7; 7 bases match TRBD2. The read is 3 residues too short to cover the CDR3 end, so that end is filled in from the germline J gene. V was pared by 0 bases and J by 1 base, with 3 bases of the junction left unmatched. In germline, CDR1 is SGHVS, CDR2 FNYEAQ. The CDR3 length is 15 residues.

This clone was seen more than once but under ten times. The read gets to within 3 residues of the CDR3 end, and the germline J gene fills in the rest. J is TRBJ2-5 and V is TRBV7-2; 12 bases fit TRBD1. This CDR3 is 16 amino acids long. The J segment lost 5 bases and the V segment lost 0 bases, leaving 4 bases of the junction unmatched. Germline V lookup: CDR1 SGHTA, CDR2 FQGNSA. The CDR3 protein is CASSLAGTGGAETQYF. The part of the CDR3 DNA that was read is TGTGCCAGCAGCTTAGCGGGGACAGGGGGCGCGGAGACC.

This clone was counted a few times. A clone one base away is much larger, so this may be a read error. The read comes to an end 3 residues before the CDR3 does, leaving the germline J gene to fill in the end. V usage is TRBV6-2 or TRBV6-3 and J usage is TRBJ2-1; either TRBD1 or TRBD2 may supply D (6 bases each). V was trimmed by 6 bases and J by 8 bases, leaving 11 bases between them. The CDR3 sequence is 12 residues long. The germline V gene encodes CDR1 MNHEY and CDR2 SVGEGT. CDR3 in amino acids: CASRYGGHEQFF. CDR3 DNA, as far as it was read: TGTGCCAGCAGGTACGGGGGCCATGAG.

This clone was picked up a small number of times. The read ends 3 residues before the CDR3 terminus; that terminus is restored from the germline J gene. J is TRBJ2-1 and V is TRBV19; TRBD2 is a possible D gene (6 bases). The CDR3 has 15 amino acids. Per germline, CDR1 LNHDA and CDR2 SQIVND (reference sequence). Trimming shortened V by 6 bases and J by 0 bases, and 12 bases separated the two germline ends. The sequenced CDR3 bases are TGTGCCAGTAGCCAGACTAGAAACTCCTACAATGAG. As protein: CASSQTRNSYNE. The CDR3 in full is CASSQTRNSYNEQFF. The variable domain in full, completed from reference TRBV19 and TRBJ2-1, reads DGGITQSPKYLFRKEGQNVTLSCEQNLNHDAMYWYRQDPGQGLRLIYYSQIVNDFQKGDIAEGYSVSREKKESFPLTVTSAQKNPTAFYLCASSQTRNSYNEQFFGPGTRLTVL.

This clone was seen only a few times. CDR3 loop: CASRTGLLSEKLFF. CDR3 DNA, as far as it was read: TGTGCCAGTAGAACCGGACTACTGAGTGAAAAA. The chain employs TRBV19 and TRBJ1-4; D is undetermined. With the read ending 3 residues before the CDR3 end, the germline J gene is used to fill in that end. Per the germline V gene, CDR1 is LNHDA and CDR2 is SQIVND (reference sequence). The CDR3 runs 14 residues. The V end lost 6 bases, the J end lost 7 bases, and 15 bases lay between the germline ends.

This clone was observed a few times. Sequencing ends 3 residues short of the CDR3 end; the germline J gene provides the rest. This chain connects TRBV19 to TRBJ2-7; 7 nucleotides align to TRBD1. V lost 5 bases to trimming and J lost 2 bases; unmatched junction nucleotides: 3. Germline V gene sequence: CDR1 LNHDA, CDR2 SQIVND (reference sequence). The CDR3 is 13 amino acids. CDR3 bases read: TGTGCCAGTAGTTCAGGGACAGCCTACGAG. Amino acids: CASSSGTAYE. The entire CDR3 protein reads CASSSGTAYEQYF.

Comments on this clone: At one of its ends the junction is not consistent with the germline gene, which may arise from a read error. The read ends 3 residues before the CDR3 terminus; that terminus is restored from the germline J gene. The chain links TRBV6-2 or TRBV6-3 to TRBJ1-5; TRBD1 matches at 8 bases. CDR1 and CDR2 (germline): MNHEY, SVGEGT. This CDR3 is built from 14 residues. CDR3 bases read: TGTGCCAGCACCGAAGGACAGGGCAATCGGCCC. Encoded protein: CASTEGQGNRP. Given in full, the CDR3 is CASTEGQGNRPQHF.

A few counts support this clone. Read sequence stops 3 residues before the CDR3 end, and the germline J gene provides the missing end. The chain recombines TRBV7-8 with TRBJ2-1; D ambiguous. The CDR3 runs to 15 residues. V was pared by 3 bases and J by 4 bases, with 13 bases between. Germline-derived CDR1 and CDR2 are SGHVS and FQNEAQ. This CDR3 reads CASSFRVLLYNEQFF. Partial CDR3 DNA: TGTGCCAGCAGCTTTAGGGTCTTATTATACAATGAG.

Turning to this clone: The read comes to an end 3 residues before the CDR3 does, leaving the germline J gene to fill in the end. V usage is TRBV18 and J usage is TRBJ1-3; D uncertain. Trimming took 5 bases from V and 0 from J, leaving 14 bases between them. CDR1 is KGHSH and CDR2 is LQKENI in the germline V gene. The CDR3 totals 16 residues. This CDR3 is CASSTEMDYSGNTIYF. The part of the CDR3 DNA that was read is TGTGCCAGCTCAACAGAGATGGACTACTCTGGAAACACC.

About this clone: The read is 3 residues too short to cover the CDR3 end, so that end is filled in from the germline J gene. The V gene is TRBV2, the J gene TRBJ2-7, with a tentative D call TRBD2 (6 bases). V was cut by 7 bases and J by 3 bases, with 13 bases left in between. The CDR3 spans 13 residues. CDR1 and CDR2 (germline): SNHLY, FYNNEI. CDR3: CASMNSGNYEQYF. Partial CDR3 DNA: TGTGCCAGCATGAATAGCGGAAACTACGAG. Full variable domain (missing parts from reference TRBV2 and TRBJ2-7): EPEVTQTPSHQVTQMGQEVILRCVPISNHLYFYWYRQILGQKVEFLVSFYNNEISEKSEIFDDQFSVERPDGSNFTLKIRSTKLEDSAMYFCASMNSGNYEQYFGPGTRLTVT.

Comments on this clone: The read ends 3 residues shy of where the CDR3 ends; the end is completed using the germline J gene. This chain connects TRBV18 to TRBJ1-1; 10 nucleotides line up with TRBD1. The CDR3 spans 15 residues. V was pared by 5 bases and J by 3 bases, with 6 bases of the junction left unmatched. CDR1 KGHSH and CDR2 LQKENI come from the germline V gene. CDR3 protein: CASSEGGQGYTEAFF. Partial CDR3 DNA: TGTGCCAGCTCAGAAGGGGGACAGGGGTACACTGAA.

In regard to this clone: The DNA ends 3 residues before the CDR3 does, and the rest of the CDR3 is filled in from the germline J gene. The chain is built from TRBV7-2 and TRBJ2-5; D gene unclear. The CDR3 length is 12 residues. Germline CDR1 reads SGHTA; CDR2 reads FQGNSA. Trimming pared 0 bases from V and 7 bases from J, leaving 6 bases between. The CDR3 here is CASSLATGTQYF. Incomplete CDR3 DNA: TGTGCCAGCAGCTTAGCAACCGGGACC.

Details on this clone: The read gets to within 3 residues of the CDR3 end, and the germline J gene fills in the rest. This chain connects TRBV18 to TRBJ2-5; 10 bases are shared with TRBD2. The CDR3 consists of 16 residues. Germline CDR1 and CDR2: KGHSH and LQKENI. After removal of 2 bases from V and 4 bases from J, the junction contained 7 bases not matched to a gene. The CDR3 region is CASSPSSGGLGETQYF. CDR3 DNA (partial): TGTGCCAGCTCACCATCTAGCGGGGGATTGGGAGAGACC.

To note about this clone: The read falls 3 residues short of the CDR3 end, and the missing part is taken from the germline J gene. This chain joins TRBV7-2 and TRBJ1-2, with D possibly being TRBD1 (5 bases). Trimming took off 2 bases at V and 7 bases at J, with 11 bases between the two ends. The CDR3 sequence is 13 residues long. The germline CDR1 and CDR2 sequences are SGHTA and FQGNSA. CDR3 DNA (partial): TGTGCCAGCAGCTTAACTAAGGGGCGTGGC. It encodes CASSLTKGRG. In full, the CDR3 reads CASSLTKGRGYTF. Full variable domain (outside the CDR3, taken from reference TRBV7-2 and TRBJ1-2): GAGVSQSPSNKVTEKGKDVELRCDPISGHTALYWYRQSLGQGLEFLIYFQGNSAPDKSGLPSDRFSAERTGGSVSTLTIQRTQQEDSAVYLCASSLTKGRGYTFGSGTRLTVV.